This T cell receptor beta chain appears in the sequencing data of a study of blood T cell repertoires in COVID-19. Study information: Samples taken during acute and convalescent COVID-19 were collected in the United States, Italy and Spain. The analysed material was cDNA or gDNA that came from T cells, B-cell-depleted T cells, or PBMCs.

This CDR3 contains 13 residues. Per germline, CDR1 MNHEY and CDR2 SMNVEV (reference sequence). Deletions cut 2 bases from V and 0 bases from J, with 5 bases between. TCRdb's copy holds only in-frame clones and misses some; the assay was immunoSEQ multiplex PCR. This table has about 67,000 clones, around 88% appearing once. This clonotype was sampled from an elderly woman with acute or convalescent COVID-19. The sample taken for sequencing was peripheral blood. V usage is TRBV27 and J usage is TRBJ2-7; D unclear. The CDR3 sequence: CASSLSASYEQYF. CDR3 DNA: TGTGCCAGCAGTTTAAGCGCCTCCTACGAGCAGTACTTC.